The 9 T cell receptor beta chains below come from one sample, sequenced in a study of blood T cell repertoires in COVID-19. Method: immunoSEQ multiplex PCR; TCRdb's copy keeps in-frame clones and lacks some. Seen here are some 240,000 clones, approximately 86% observed once, and the top ten hold just over 7%. The sequenced material came from peripheral blood. Receptors originate from a man aged 55-75 years who had recovered from COVID-19.

This chain links TRBV6-6 with TRBJ1-2; the match to TRBD1 covers 7 bases. CDR3 length: 14 amino acids. In germline, CDR1 is MNHNY, CDR2 SVGAGI (reference sequence). V dropped 0 bases and J dropped 5; count of bases not matched to a gene: 3. DNA of the CDR3: TGTGCCAGCAGTTACTCGGGACAGAATTATGGCTACACCTTC. It encodes CASSYSGQNYGYTF.

The chain uses TRBV7-9 and TRBJ2-2, with D unresolved. CDR3 length: 12 residues. Between the trimmed V and J ends, which lost 4 bases and 9 bases, there was a span of 9 bases. Germline V gene sequence: CDR1 SEHNR, CDR2 FQNEAQ (reference sequence). The CDR3 protein is CASSSTDRELFF. The CDR3 region has the DNA TGTGCCAGCAGCTCGACTGACCGGGAGCTGTTTTTT.

V and J are TRBV28 and TRBJ2-3, with 11 bases fitting TRBD2. Trimming at V came to 6 bases and at J to 0 bases, leaving 11 bases not matched to a gene. The length of the CDR3 is 18 residues. Germline V gene sequence: CDR1 MDHEN, CDR2 SYDVKM. CDR3 region: CASSLIAGGPLSTDTQYF. For the CDR3, the DNA is TGTGCCAGCAGCCTTATAGCGGGGGGGCCTCTGAGCACAGATACGCAGTATTTT.

The chain links TRBV5-4 to TRBJ1-1; tentatively, D is TRBD1 (5 bases). Germline CDR1 and CDR2: SGHNT and YYREEE (reference sequence). V dropped 1 base and J dropped 4 bases, with 8 bases sitting between them. This CDR3 contains 13 residues. The CDR3 DNA reads as TGTGCCAGCAGCTTGCAGGGAAGCACTGAAGCTTTCTTT. It specifies CASSLQGSTEAFF.

The chain combines TRBV11-2 with TRBJ2-2; no definite D call. Germline V gives CDR1 SGHAT, CDR2 FQNNGV. The CDR3 extends over 15 amino acids. Trimming left V 2 bases short and J 9 bases short, with 16 bases between. This chain's CDR3 is CASSLISGNGRELFF. In nucleotides, the CDR3 is TGTGCCAGCAGCTTAATATCGGGTAATGGCCGGGAGCTGTTTTTT.

V is TRBV24-1 and J is TRBJ2-3; tentatively, D is TRBD2 (5 bases). CDR1 KGHDR and CDR2 SFDVKD come from the germline V gene. The V end was cut by 1 base, the J end by 5 bases, with 12 bases between. The CDR3 contains 15 residues. CDR3 DNA: TGTGCCACCAGTGATTTTGGGAGTTCCAGAGATACGCAGTATTTT. The encoded protein is CATSDFGSSRDTQYF.

The gene calls are TRBV24-1 and TRBJ2-3; maybe TRBD2 (7 bases). V was trimmed by 5 bases and J by 1 base, leaving 12 bases between them. The CDR3 loop spans 15 amino acids. Germline loops: CDR1 KGHDR, CDR2 SFDVKD. The CDR3 loop is CATSAGGAGTDTQYF. The CDR3 DNA is TGTGCCACCAGTGCTGGGGGGGCAGGCACAGATACGCAGTATTTT.

This clone was seen only a few times. CDR3 nucleotides: TGCAGCGCTGCGGACAGGCCGAACACTGAAGCTTTCTTT. It specifies CSAADRPNTEAFF. The V call is TRBV29-1, the J call TRBJ1-1, with 7 bases aligning to TRBD1. Germline CDR1 reads SQVTM; CDR2 reads ANQGSEA. The CDR3 has 13 amino acids. Unmatched junction bases numbered 6, after V lost 7 bases and J lost 1 base.

The V and J genes are TRBV9 and TRBJ1-5, with TRBD1 matching over 8 bases. The CDR3 has 17 residues. V gave up 3 bases and J gave up 0 bases; unmatched junction bases: 8. CDR1 and CDR2 from the germline V gene are SGDLS and YYNGEE. CDR3 region: CASSAGTGRNSNQPQHF. Here the CDR3 DNA reads TGTGCCAGCAGCGCCGGGACAGGCCGCAATAGCAATCAGCCCCAGCATTTT.